Reported below is one TCR beta chain. Its binding antigen is unknown. Per-base qualities were not stored, and no clone one base away is much larger. Trimming leaves V shorter by 6 bases and J shorter by 5 bases, with the junction holding 7 bases beyond the gene matches. As encoded in the germline V gene, CDR1 is MDHEN while CDR2 is SYDVKM. There are 14 amino acids in the CDR3, from cysteine to phenylalanine inclusive. Only the CDR3 DNA is retained, 42 bases long and in frame from the first base. The High Capacity cDNA Reverse Transcription Kit was used to reverse transcribe all of the isolated RNA, meaning that expressed TCRB transcripts were what got sequenced. Naive, central memory and regulatory T cell samples underwent deep immunoSEQ sequencing, averaging about 3.57 million total reads per sample. After sorted cells were lysed in RLT buffer, RNA was extracted with DNase-treated RNeasy Micro or Mini kits, with the choice depending on cell number. To prevent cross-contamination, every cell subset was processed on its own, while patient and healthy donor samples were processed together. Using the immunoSEQ multiplex PCR, TCRB sequences were amplified from cDNA into 87-bp fragments spanning the CDR3 region. Sequencing of the amplicons was done on the Illumina HiSeq platform. On the study's bioinformatics: PCR bias was corrected computationally using synthetic template baselines, and reads within Hamming distance 2 were collapsed, with unmergeable singletons discarded. Reads were aligned against IMGT to assign V, D and J genes, CDR3 length and insertions or deletions at six rearrangement sites. Clonotype counts were normalized to sorted cell number within each subset before computing true diversity and Gini coefficients with the tcR R package. The overlap coefficient, calculated on TCRB nucleotide sequences, was used to measure repertoire sharing. Out-of-frame TCRB sequences from naive cells were analyzed as a proxy for the pre-selection repertoire. TCRdb obtained this table from immuneACCESS and retained in-frame rearrangements with V and J assigned. These tables miss some clones; where compared with another copy, unresolved V genes account for less than half of the shortfall, and the remainder is unexplained. V and J calls plus clone size are reproduced from that table; the DNA served to infer D and trimming. For this sample the table gives 200,000 to 300,000 clones, of which roughly 20% were detected only once. The top ten clonotypes cover about 0.027% of the sample.

Each donor gave one peripheral blood draw, roughly 0.12 L on average, collected into heparinised tubes. A BD FACSAria II was used to sort naive, central memory, regulatory and stem cell-like memory CD4+ T cells with a panel that included CD45RO, CCR7, CD25, CD127, CD95 and CD27. Purity was above 95% for every sorted population. PBMCs were separated immediately by Lymphoprep density gradient centrifugation and were stained directly, without being cultured. Samples were stained and sorted in pairs, with one healthy donor and one patient per experiment, so that batch effects were minimized. This sample stems from a study of beta chain features in type 1 diabetes (dated by TCRdb to 2017 to 2018). Regarding the research as a whole: Mean age, gender distribution, total cell number and subset yield were not different between patients and healthy donors. In the study, recently diagnosed type 1 diabetes patients and matched healthy donors were compared on the TCRB repertoires of their sorted circulating CD4+ T cell subsets. Across all samples, 107,917,701 sorted cells were examined, and cell number per subset correlated strongly with RNA yield. Naive and central memory subsets were obtained from all 30 or so donors, but regulatory and stem cell-like memory subsets were isolated from only 8 patients and 8 healthy donors.

The investigation overall reported the following: PCR might favor shorter templates, but patient and control samples were amplified and corrected together, so any skew would affect both groups equally. Because cDNA rather than genomic DNA was sequenced, highly expressing activated cells could have been over-represented, although no difference in activation and CD3 levels was found between groups. Naive, central memory and regulatory TCRB repertoires appeared more similar among patients than among healthy donors. At VDJ recombination sites, type 1 diabetes patients had fewer insertions and more deleted nucleotides, which implies abnormalities in thymic rearrangement. In all four CD4+ subsets, TCRB CDR3 length was moderately but significantly shorter in type 1 diabetes patients. HLA sub-analyses involved small numbers of individuals, so any influence of HLA type on TCRB rearrangement remained unresolved.

The sample taken for sequencing was naive CD4+ T cells from blood. The cell subset or site label, as the study defines it: true naive CD4+ T cells. The clonotype was recovered from a woman aged 35 to 49 with type 1 diabetes. Recombination joined TRBV28 with TRBJ1-2, with 9 bases aligning to TRBD1. At the DNA level, the sequence is TGTGCCAGCAGCCCGGGACAGGGCTTTTATGGCTACACCTTC. This is translated as CASSPGQGFYGYTF.